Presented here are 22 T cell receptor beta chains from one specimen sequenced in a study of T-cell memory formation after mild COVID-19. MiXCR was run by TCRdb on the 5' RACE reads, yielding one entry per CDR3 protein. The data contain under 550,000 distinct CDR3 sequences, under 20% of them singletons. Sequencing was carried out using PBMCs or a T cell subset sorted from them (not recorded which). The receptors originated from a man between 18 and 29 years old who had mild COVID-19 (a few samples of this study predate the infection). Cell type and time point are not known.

The CDR3 nucleotides read TGTGCCACCAGCAGAGATCTGCAGGGGAACTATGGCTACACCTTC. This gives the protein CATSRDLQGNYGYTF. The chain couples TRBV15 to TRBJ1-2, with D perhaps matching TRBD1 (6 bases). Germline CDR1 LNHNV, CDR2 YYDKDF (reference sequence). The CDR3 has 15 residues. V lost 0 bases, J lost 2 bases, and 10 bases lay in between.

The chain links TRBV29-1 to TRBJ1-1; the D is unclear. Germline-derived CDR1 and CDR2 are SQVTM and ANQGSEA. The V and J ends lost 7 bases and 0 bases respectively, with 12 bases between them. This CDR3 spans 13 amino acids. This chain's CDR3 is CSGSGPLNTEAFF. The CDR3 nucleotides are TGCAGCGGATCAGGACCGTTGAACACTGAAGCTTTCTTT.

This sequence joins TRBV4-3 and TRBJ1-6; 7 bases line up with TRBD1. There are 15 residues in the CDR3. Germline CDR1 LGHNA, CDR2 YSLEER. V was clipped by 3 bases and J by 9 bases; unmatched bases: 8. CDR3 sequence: CASSHQTGDISPLHF. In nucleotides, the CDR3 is TGCGCCAGCAGCCATCAAACAGGGGACATTTCACCCCTCCACTTT.

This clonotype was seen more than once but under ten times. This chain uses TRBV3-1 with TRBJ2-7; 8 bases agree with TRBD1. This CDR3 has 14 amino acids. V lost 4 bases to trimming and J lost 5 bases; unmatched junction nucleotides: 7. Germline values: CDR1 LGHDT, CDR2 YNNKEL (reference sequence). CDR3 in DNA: TGTGCCAGCAGCCGACCGACAGGGGTTAACGAGCAGTACTTC. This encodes CASSRPTGVNEQYF.

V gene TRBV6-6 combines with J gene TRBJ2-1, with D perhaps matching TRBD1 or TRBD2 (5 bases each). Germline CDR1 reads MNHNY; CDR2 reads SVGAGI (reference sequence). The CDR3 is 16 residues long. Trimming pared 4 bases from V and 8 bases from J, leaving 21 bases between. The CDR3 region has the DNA TGTGCCAGCAGTTCGCCCGGTTCTAAGAGGGGTTATGAGCAGTTCTTC. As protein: CASSSPGSKRGYEQFF.

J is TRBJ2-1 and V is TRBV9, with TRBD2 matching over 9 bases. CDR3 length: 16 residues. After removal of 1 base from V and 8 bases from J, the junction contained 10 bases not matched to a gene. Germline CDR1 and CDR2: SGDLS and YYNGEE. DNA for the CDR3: TGTGCCAGCAGCGTATTTGGCGGGGGGGCCGCGGATGAGCAGTTCTTC. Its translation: CASSVFGGGAADEQFF.

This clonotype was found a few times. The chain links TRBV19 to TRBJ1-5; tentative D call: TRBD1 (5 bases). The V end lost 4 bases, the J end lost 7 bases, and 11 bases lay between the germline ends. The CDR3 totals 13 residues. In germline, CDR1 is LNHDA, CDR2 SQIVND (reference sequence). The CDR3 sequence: CASSTTVQQPQHF. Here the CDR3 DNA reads TGTGCCAGTAGTACGACAGTTCAGCAGCCCCAGCATTTT.

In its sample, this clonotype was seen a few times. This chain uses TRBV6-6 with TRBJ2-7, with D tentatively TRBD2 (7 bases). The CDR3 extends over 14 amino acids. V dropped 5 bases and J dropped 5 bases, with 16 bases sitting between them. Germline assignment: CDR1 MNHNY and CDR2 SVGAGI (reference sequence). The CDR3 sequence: CASSPPEGGDEQYF. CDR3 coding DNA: TGTGCCAGCAGTCCCCCGGAAGGGGGGGACGAGCAGTACTTC.

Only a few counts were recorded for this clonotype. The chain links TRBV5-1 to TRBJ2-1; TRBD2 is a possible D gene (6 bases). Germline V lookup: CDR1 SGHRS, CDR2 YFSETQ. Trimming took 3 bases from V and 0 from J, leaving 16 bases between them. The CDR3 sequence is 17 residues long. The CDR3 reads CASSWRGPSSSYNEQFF. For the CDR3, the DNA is TGCGCCAGCAGCTGGAGGGGACCGTCGAGCTCCTACAATGAGCAGTTCTTC.

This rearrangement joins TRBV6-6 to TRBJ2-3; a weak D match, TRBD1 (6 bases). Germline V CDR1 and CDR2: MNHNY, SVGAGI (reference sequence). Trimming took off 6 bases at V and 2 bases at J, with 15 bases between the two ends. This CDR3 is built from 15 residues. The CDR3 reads CASSQNRDTTDTQYF. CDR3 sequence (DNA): TGTGCCAGCAGCCAGAACCGGGACACCACAGATACGCAGTATTTT.

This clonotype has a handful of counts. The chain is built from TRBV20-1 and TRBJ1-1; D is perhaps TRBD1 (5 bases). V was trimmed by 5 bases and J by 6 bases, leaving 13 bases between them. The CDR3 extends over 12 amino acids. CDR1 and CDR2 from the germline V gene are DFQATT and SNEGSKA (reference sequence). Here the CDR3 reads CSAAHGTAEAFF. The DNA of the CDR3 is TGCAGTGCTGCCCATGGGACGGCTGAAGCTTTCTTT.

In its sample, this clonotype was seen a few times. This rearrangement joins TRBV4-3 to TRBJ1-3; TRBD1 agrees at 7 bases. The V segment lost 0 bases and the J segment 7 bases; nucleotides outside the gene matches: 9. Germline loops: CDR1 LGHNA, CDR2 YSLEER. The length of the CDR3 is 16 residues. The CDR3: CASSQDRRGSWNTIYF. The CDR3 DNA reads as TGCGCCAGCAGCCAAGATCGCAGGGGGTCTTGGAACACCATATATTTT.

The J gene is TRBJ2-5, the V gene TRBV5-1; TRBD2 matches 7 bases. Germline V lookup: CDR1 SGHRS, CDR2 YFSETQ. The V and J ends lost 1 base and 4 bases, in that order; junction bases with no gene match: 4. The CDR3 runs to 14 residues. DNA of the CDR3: TGCGCCAGCAGCTTGATGACGGGGGGAGAGACCCAGTACTTC. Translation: CASSLMTGGETQYF.

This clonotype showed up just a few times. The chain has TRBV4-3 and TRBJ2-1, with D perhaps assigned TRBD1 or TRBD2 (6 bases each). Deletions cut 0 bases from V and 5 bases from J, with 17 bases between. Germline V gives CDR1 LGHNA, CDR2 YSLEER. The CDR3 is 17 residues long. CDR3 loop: CASSQDWGAGKDNEQFF. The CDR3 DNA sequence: TGCGCCAGCAGCCAAGATTGGGGGGCAGGGAAGGACAATGAGCAGTTCTTC.

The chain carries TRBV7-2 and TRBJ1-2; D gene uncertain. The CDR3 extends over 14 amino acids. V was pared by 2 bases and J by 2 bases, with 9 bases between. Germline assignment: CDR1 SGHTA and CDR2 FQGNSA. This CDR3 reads CASSLSPTNYGYTF. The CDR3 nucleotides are TGTGCCAGCAGCTTAAGTCCGACAAACTATGGCTACACCTTC.

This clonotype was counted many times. The CDR3 protein is CASSYPSRDRGRYYGYTF. The CDR3 DNA sequence: TGTGCCAGCAGTTACCCATCCCGGGACAGGGGGCGATACTATGGCTACACCTTC. This chain joins TRBV6-2 or TRBV6-3 and TRBJ1-2; TRBD1 aligns across 12 bases. The CDR3 has 18 residues. Germline V CDR1 and CDR2: MNHEY, SVGEGT. The V gene end was trimmed by 2 bases and the J gene end by 3 bases; junction bases not matched to a gene: 10.

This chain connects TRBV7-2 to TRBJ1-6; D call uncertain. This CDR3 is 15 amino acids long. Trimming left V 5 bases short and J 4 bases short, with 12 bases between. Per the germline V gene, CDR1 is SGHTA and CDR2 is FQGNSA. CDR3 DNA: TGTGCCAGCAGCCCCCGAAACAGTTATAATTCACCCCTCCACTTT. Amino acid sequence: CASSPRNSYNSPLHF.

The DNA of the CDR3 is TGTGCCAGCAGCTTGGGGCTCGGGGGGAATGAAGCTTTCTTT. Amino acid sequence: CASSLGLGGNEAFF. The rearrangement joins TRBV7-9 to TRBJ1-1; the D gene is possibly TRBD1 (5 bases). V lost 3 bases, J lost 7 bases, and 15 bases lay in between. The CDR3 extends over 14 amino acids. Germline V gives CDR1 SEHNR, CDR2 FQNEAQ (reference sequence).

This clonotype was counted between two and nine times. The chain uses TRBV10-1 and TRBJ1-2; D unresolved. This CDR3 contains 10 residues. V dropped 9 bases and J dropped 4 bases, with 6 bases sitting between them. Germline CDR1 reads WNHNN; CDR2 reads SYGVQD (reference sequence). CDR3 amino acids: CARPAYGYTF. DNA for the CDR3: TGCGCCAGACCGGCCTATGGCTACACCTTC.

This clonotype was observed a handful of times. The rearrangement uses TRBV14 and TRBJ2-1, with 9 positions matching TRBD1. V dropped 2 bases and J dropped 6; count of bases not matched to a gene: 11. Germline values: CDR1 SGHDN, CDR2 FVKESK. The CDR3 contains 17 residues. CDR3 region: CASSQYTGTGKPNEQFF. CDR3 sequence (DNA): TGTGCCAGCAGCCAATACACCGGGACAGGGAAGCCCAATGAGCAGTTCTTC. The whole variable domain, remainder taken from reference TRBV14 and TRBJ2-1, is EAGVTQFPSHSVIEKGQTVTLRCDPISGHDNLYWYRRVMGKEIKFLLHFVKESKQDESGMPNNRFLAERTGGTYSTLKVQPAELEDSGVYFCASSQYTGTGKPNEQFFGPGTRLTVL.

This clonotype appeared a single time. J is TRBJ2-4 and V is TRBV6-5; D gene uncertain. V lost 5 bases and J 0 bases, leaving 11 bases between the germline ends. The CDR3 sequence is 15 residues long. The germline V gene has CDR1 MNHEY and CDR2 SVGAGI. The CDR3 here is CASSERLLAKNIQYF. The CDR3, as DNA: TGTGCCAGCAGTGAACGACTGTTAGCCAAAAACATTCAGTACTTC.

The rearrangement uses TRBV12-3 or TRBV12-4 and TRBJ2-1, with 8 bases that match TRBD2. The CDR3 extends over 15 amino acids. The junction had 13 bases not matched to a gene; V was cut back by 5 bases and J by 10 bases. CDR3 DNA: TGTGCCAGCAGTCCGCGGGGGGCCGGTTTTAGAGAGCAGTTCTTC. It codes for CASSPRGAGFREQFF.